The next 3 T cell receptor beta chains were all read from a single sample in a study of Graves' ophthalmopathy and Graves' hyperthyroidism. The authors amplified TCR beta CDR3 regions, and they did so from RNA transcripts for repertoire sequencing. RT-PCR was first run with HTBI primers, then multiplex PCR in a second round. One entry per CDR3 protein results from TCRdb running MiXCR on the multiplex PCR reads. The sample carries a few hundred thousand distinct CDR3 sequences, about a sixth recorded once. Sequencing was performed on peripheral blood. These receptors came from an adult man with Graves' ophthalmopathy.

This clonotype was seen many times. This chain connects TRBV24-1 to TRBJ2-7, with a possible D match to TRBD1 (6 bases). Germline lookup yields CDR1 KGHDR and CDR2 SFDVKD. The germline V and J ends were trimmed by 3 bases and 5 bases, with 16 bases remaining between them. CDR3 length: 15 residues. The CDR3 loop reads CATSDPRGPGHEQYF. CDR3 DNA sequence: TGTGCCACCAGTGATCCCAGGGGACCGGGTCACGAGCAGTACTTC.

The chain uses TRBV5-1 and TRBJ2-4; D could derive from TRBD1 or TRBD2 (6 bases each). CDR3 length: 16 amino acids. V was shortened by 1 base and J by 7 bases, with 18 bases between the two germline ends. The germline V gene has CDR1 SGHRS and CDR2 YFSETQ. CDR3 sequence: CASSLSGGHRGNIQYF. CDR3 bases: TGCGCCAGCAGCTTGTCTGGGGGGCACCGGGGGAACATTCAGTACTTC.

This clonotype was detected many times. The chain employs TRBV3-1 and TRBJ2-5; 11 nucleotides agree with TRBD2. V trimming: 1 base; J trimming: 2 bases; junction bases outside the gene matches: 3. CDR1 is LGHDT, CDR2 YNNKEL, per germline (reference sequence). The CDR3 length is 16 residues. The DNA for the CDR3 is TGTGCCAGCAGCCAAGCGGGACTAGCGGCGCAAGAGACCCAGTACTTC. Protein product: CASSQAGLAAQETQYF.